A selection of T cell receptor beta chains follows, all from one sample in a study of T-cell reconstitution after alpha-beta-depleted transplantation in children. One entry per CDR3 protein results from TCRdb running MiXCR on the PCR reads. This table has under 450,000 distinct CDR3 sequences, 15% to 20% appearing once. This sample comprised PBMCs, mostly from graft donor cells, obtained 360 days after TCRalphabeta/CD19-depleted stem cell transplant. The receptors come from a boy in the first two years of life who had a stem cell transplant for Wiskott-Aldrich syndrome, so the T cells may come from the graft donor. Both conserved end residues are part of each CDR3.

V gene	J gene	CDR3 protein
TRBV7-2	TRBJ2-7	CASSLFGQGPEQYF
TRBV12-3/TRBV12-4	TRBJ2-2	CASSQDSTGRVFF
TRBV6-2/TRBV6-3	TRBJ2-4	CASSPHREFHRKIAKNIQYF
TRBV18	TRBJ2-7	CASSPSGRLTYEQYF
TRBV7-2	TRBJ2-2	CASSLIYAGELFF
TRBV7-6	TRBJ2-1	CASSLVPLVGEQFF
TRBV5-1	TRBJ2-7	CASGRGRPYEEEQYF
TRBV3-1	TRBJ2-3	CASSQYGATDTQYF
TRBV20-1	TRBJ2-7	CSAQRGTPQPYEQYF
TRBV24-1	TRBJ2-3	CATSDPTLLRDRGTDTQYF
TRBV5-4	TRBJ2-3	CASSLTRTDTQYF
TRBV20-1	TRBJ2-5	CSARVAASKQETQYF
TRBV20-1	TRBJ1-1	CSARPAGRVTNTEAFF
TRBV20-1	TRBJ2-3	CSARDPGTSGAADTQYF
TRBV27	TRBJ1-4	CASSSRTGGEKLFF
TRBV20-1	TRBJ2-7	CSASPYWGGPYEQYF
TRBV11-2	TRBJ1-2	CASSLDRENYGYTF
TRBV5-6	TRBJ2-1	CASSRGLGVPSSYNEQFF
TRBV4-2	TRBJ1-2	CASSQTGGGIYGYTF